This T cell receptor (beta chain) was identified in a study of CD8 T cells in Susac syndrome. Whole-study findings and limits: Among people with Susac, CD8+ clonal expansion was greatest in TEMRA cells and active patients. Only a relatively small number of individuals were included in the TCR sequencing and HLA analysis.

Reverse transcription of roughly 0.5 to 1 ug RNA was carried out with random hexamers. TCRdb reprocessed the immunoSEQ multiplex PCR reads with MiXCR, giving one entry per CDR3 protein. The sample yields about 190,000 distinct CDR3 sequences, approximately 95% seen once. TCR beta sequences were obtained from blood CD8+ and CD4+ T cells. The diagnostic criteria were recently defined, and patients with Susac syndrome met them for definite or probable disease. Per the germline V gene, CDR1 is SQVTM and CDR2 is ANQGSEA. The V and J ends lost 6 bases and 2 bases, in that order; junction bases with no gene match: 8. This CDR3 comprises 16 residues. This clonotype was counted between two and nine times. Antigen specificity is unknown.

This clonotype was sampled from a human donor with Susac syndrome. The V call is TRBV29-1, the J call TRBJ2-3, with TRBD2 identical over 13 bases. Sample: CD8+ T cells from PBMCs. The CDR3, as DNA: TGCAGCGTCGCAGCCACTAGCGGGAGGGCCACAGATACGCAGTATTTT. Its translation is CSVAATSGRATDTQYF.